A single sample is the source of the 7 T cell receptor beta chains below, sequenced in a study of early stage breast cancer tumors. Repertoires were generated with immunoSEQ multiplex PCR, while TCRdb's copy carries only in-frame clones and drops some. The sample comprises thousands of clones, around 73% of which are singletons, and about 8.6% rests with the top ten. Sample: normal breast tissue next to the tumor. These receptors originate from a person in their 40s with breast cancer.

This clone showed up just once. The chain uses TRBV6-5 and TRBJ2-7; the D gene is possibly TRBD2 (5 bases). The CDR3 length is 14 residues. Trimming took 2 bases from V and 4 from J, leaving 12 bases between them. Germline CDR1 and CDR2: MNHEY and SVGAGI. The CDR3 region has the DNA TGTGCCAGCAGTTACAGAGGAGGCACTTACGAGCAGTACTTC. This encodes CASSYRGGTYEQYF.

This clone was recorded once. This rearrangement joins TRBV18 to TRBJ2-3; D is possibly TRBD1 or TRBD2 (5 bases each). Germline V lookup: CDR1 KGHSH, CDR2 LQKENI. With 2 bases removed from V and 2 bases from J, the gap between germline ends came to 8 bases. The CDR3 has 14 residues. The CDR3 sequence is CASSPRGATDTQYF. The DNA of the CDR3 is TGTGCCAGCTCACCAAGGGGAGCCACAGATACGCAGTATTTT. The variable domain in full, with the rest retrieved from reference TRBV18 and TRBJ2-3, is NAGVMQNPRHLVRRRGQEARLRCSPMKGHSHVYWYRQLPEEGLKFMVYLQKENIIDESGMPKERFSAEFPKEGPSILRIQQVVRGDSAAYFCASSPRGATDTQYFGPGTRLTVL.

The table lists this clone with a few counts. This chain joins TRBV19 and TRBJ2-7; TRBD2 matches at 10 bases. The CDR3 runs to 14 residues. Germline V lookup: CDR1 LNHDA, CDR2 SQIVND (reference sequence). Trimming removed 4 bases from V and 0 bases from J; junction bases left unmatched: 0. The CDR3 DNA sequence: TGTGCCAGTAGTACTAGCGGGAGCTCCTACGAGCAGTACTTC. Translated: CASSTSGSSYEQYF.

This chain connects TRBV19 to TRBJ2-4; D is perhaps TRBD1 (6 bases). Per the germline V gene, CDR1 is LNHDA and CDR2 is SQIVND (reference sequence). CDR3 length: 15 residues. Trimming shortened V by 2 bases and J by 0 bases, and 8 bases separated the two germline ends. The CDR3 coding sequence is TGTGCCAGTAGTATACAGGGGTCAGCCAAAAACATTCAGTACTTC. Protein sequence: CASSIQGSAKNIQYF.

This clone has just a few counts. The V gene is TRBV4-2, the J gene TRBJ2-3; 7 bases line up with TRBD2. CDR1 and CDR2 from the germline V gene are LGHNA and YNFKEQ. J lost 1 base, V lost 0 bases, and 4 bases had no gene match. This CDR3 has 16 residues. Written as DNA, the CDR3 is TGTGCCAGCAGCCAAGAGCGGGGGACGGGCACAGATACGCAGTATTTT. It is translated as CASSQERGTGTDTQYF.

The J gene is TRBJ2-3, the V gene TRBV7-2, with D perhaps TRBD1 or TRBD2 (5 bases each). V lost 5 bases and J lost 1, with 16 bases in between. The CDR3 is made up of 16 amino acids. CDR1 and CDR2 from the germline V gene are SGHTA and FQGNSA. CDR3 residues: CASSGGLTVGTDTQYF. The CDR3 bases are TGTGCCAGCAGCGGGGGATTGACAGTCGGCACAGATACGCAGTATTTT.

This rearrangement joins TRBV5-4 to TRBJ2-2; D is unclear. Trimming stripped 3 bases from V and 2 bases from J, with 11 bases between. The length of the CDR3 is 15 residues. Germline V gene data show CDR1 as SGHNT and CDR2 as YYREEE (reference sequence). CDR3 DNA: TGTGCCAGCAGCTATGGTTCTTCCAACACCGGGGAGCTGTTTTTT. It encodes CASSYGSSNTGELFF.